A single sample is the source of the 18 T cell receptor beta chains below, sequenced in a study of T cell responses to AZD1222 COVID-19 vaccine. Data came from immunoSEQ multiplex PCR; TCRdb stores just in-frame clones and leaves some out. The sample lists tens of thousands of clones, 90% to 95% occurring once. Material: peripheral blood, obtained on day 0 of MenACWY control vaccination. These receptors were obtained from an adult in good health.

The V gene is TRBV28, the J gene TRBJ1-2; the D gene is possibly TRBD1 (5 bases). The CDR3 consists of 13 residues. Trimming pared 5 bases from V and 13 bases from J, leaving 20 bases between. Looked up from germline, CDR1 is MDHEN and CDR2 is SYDVKM. In DNA, the CDR3 is TGTGCCAGCAGTAGGGGCCCACAGGTACCGGGCACCTTC. Translation gives CASSRGPQVPGTF.

In its sample, this clone was seen a few times. The genes are TRBV7-9 and TRBJ2-7; D perhaps matches TRBD2 (6 bases). CDR3 length: 16 residues. CDR1 and CDR2 from the germline V gene are SEHNR and FQNEAQ (reference sequence). V was shortened by 2 bases and J by 1 base, with 15 bases between the two germline ends. The CDR3 DNA reads as TGTGCCAGCAGCTTAATTCTCCCGGGGGAGTCCTACGAGCAGTACTTC. This gives the protein CASSLILPGESYEQYF.

V gene TRBV7-9 combines with J gene TRBJ1-5; no firm D call. The CDR3 has 12 residues. Trimming removed 6 bases at V and 4 bases at J, with 7 bases between. Germline assignment: CDR1 SEHNR and CDR2 FQNEAQ (reference sequence). This CDR3 is CASRGRNQPQHF. In DNA form, the CDR3 reads TGTGCCAGCAGGGGGAGAAATCAGCCCCAGCATTTT.

This clone was observed a single time. This chain uses TRBV2 with TRBJ1-1, with D possibly being TRBD1 (5 bases). The CDR3 runs to 13 residues. The germline gives CDR1 SNHLY, CDR2 FYNNEI. V lost 4 bases to trimming and J lost 0 bases, with 6 bases between them. The CDR3 DNA sequence: TGTGCCAGCAGTGGACAGTTGAACACTGAAGCTTTCTTT. Translated, it gives CASSGQLNTEAFF. Looking up the rest from reference TRBV2 and TRBJ1-1 gives the full variable domain: EPEVTQTPSHQVTQMGQEVILRCVPISNHLYFYWYRQILGQKVEFLVSFYNNEISEKSEIFDDQFSVERPDGSNFTLKIRSTKLEDSAMYFCASSGQLNTEAFFGQGTRLTVV.

This chain uses TRBV18 with TRBJ1-6, with a tentative D call TRBD1 (6 bases). CDR3 length: 17 amino acids. Per germline, CDR1 KGHSH and CDR2 LQKENI. Trimming stripped 1 base from V and 7 bases from J, with 17 bases between. The CDR3 region is CASSPRGDRSRNSPLHF. The CDR3 DNA is TGTGCCAGCTCACCACGAGGAGACAGGTCGAGGAATTCACCCCTCCACTTT.

This clone was detected only a few times. The gene calls are TRBV6-4 and TRBJ2-1, with D possibly TRBD2 on 7 matching bases. Trimming left V 4 bases short and J 6 bases short, with 13 bases between. Per the germline V gene, CDR1 is MRHNA and CDR2 is SNTAGT. The CDR3 has 14 amino acids. CDR3 sequence: CASSVGGASNEQFF. CDR3 DNA: TGTGCCAGCAGTGTGGGGGGGGCTAGCAATGAGCAGTTCTTC.

The rearrangement links TRBV1 to TRBJ1-2. TRBV1 is reported as a pseudogene. The CDR3 has 16 amino acids. For the CDR3, the DNA is TGCACCAGCAGCCAGTTTGGCCTTCGGGGGAACTATGGCTACACCTTC. Protein sequence: CTSSQFGLRGNYGYTF.

CDR3 loop: CASSFHPKATYEQYF. In DNA, the CDR3 is TGTGCCAGCAGTTTCCACCCCAAGGCGACCTACGAGCAGTACTTC. The gene calls are TRBV28 and TRBJ2-7; D not certain. Germline V gives CDR1 MDHEN, CDR2 SYDVKM. This CDR3 contains 15 residues. The V end was cut by 3 bases, the J end by 2 bases, with 14 bases between.

The chain is built from TRBV15 and TRBJ2-5, with 9 nucleotides matching TRBD1. With V trimmed by 3 bases and J by 5 bases, 7 bases remained unmatched. CDR1 is LNHNV, CDR2 YYDKDF, per germline (reference sequence). CDR3 length: 15 residues. The DNA for the CDR3 is TGTGCCACCAGCAGGAGGGGGACAGGGCTGGAGACCCAGTACTTC. It codes for CATSRRGTGLETQYF. The variable domain in full, completed from reference TRBV15 and TRBJ2-5, reads DAMVIQNPRYQVTQFGKPVTLSCSQTLNHNVMYWYQQKSSQAPKLLFHYYDKDFNNEADTPDNFQSRRPNTSFCFLDIRSPGLGDTAMYLCATSRRGTGLETQYFGPGTRLLVL.

This clone was observed a few times. The V and J genes are TRBV3-1 (or the pseudogene TRBV3-2) and TRBJ2-3; D possibly corresponds to TRBD2 (5 bases). Germline assignment: CDR1 LGHDT and CDR2 YNNKEL (reference sequence). V lost 11 bases, J lost 0 bases, and 9 bases lay in between. This CDR3 region has 12 residues. The CDR3 DNA sequence: TGTGCCGGTCGGGATAGCACAGATACGCAGTATTTT. It is translated as CAGRDSTDTQYF.

The V call is TRBV2, the J call TRBJ1-2, with 8 bases lining up with TRBD1. V trimming: 6 bases; J trimming: 8 bases; junction bases outside the gene matches: 5. This CDR3 is built from 12 residues. Germline V lookup: CDR1 SNHLY, CDR2 FYNNEI. CDR3 nucleotide sequence: TGTGCCAGCAGAACAGGGGGAGGAGGCTACACCTTC. Translating gives CASRTGGGGYTF.

This chain uses TRBV5-1 with TRBJ1-4; unclear D gene. Looked up from germline, CDR1 is SGHRS and CDR2 is YFSETQ. Trimming left V 0 bases short and J 0 bases short, with 6 bases between. The CDR3 has 15 amino acids. DNA of the CDR3: TGCGCCAGCAGCTTGGCTGGGGCAACTAATGAAAAACTGTTTTTT. Amino acid sequence: CASSLAGATNEKLFF.

The chain carries TRBV20-1 and TRBJ2-7; D uncertain. Germline V lookup: CDR1 DFQATT, CDR2 SNEGSKA (reference sequence). The CDR3 contains 11 residues. V shed 5 bases and J shed 6 bases, with 11 bases lying between them. As DNA, the CDR3 is TGCAGTGCTCACCTGGCTCCCGAGCAGTACTTC. This encodes CSAHLAPEQYF.

CDR3 DNA: TGTGCCAGCAGCCCAAGTCCGCGGGATAGCAATCAGCCCCAGCATTTT. Its protein product is CASSPSPRDSNQPQHF. The genes are TRBV7-6 and TRBJ1-5; no definite D call. Per the germline V gene, CDR1 is SGHVS and CDR2 is FNYEAQ. V was shortened by 5 bases and J by 0 bases, with 14 bases between the two germline ends. This CDR3 has 16 residues.

The rearrangement uses TRBV27 and TRBJ2-2; D uncertain. V was pared by 6 bases and J by 2 bases, with 13 bases between. The CDR3 has 15 residues. CDR1 and CDR2 from the germline V gene are MNHEY and SMNVEV (reference sequence). CDR3 coding DNA: TGTGCCAGCAGGTCCTACTTCGCAAACACCGGGGAGCTGTTTTTT. It translates to CASRSYFANTGELFF.

The J gene is TRBJ2-1, the V gene TRBV3-1 (or the pseudogene TRBV3-2); no firm D call. CDR3 length equals 14 residues. Looked up from germline, CDR1 is LGHDT and CDR2 is YNNKEL (reference sequence). The V gene lost 1 base and the J gene lost 12 bases, with 16 bases spanning the gap. CDR3 coding DNA: TGTGCCAGCAGCCAAGGTACAGCCGGGCTAGGGCAGTTCTTC. Its protein is CASSQGTAGLGQFF.

This clone was counted a single time. This chain joins TRBV7-2 and TRBJ2-1; no clear D gene. The CDR3 runs to 11 residues. Trimming stripped 5 bases from V and 8 bases from J, with 7 bases between. Per the germline V gene, CDR1 is SGHTA and CDR2 is FQGNSA. CDR3 region: CASSISHEQFF. DNA of the CDR3: TGTGCCAGCAGCATATCGCATGAGCAGTTCTTC.

The DNA of the CDR3 is TGTGCCAGTAGTCTCAACGGTTACACTGAAGCTTTCTTT. Its translation: CASSLNGYTEAFF. The chain carries TRBV19 and TRBJ1-1; unclear D gene. The CDR3 is 13 amino acids. The germline CDR1 and CDR2 sequences are LNHDA and SQIVND (reference sequence). Trimming took 5 bases from V and 3 from J, leaving 10 bases between them.